The 32 T cell receptor beta chains below were found in one sample sequenced in a study of OX40 agonist ivuxolimab in advanced cancers. The data were produced by immunoSEQ multiplex PCR, yet TCRdb's version contains in-frame clones alone and is incomplete. The table has more than 70,000 clones, about 88% seen once. This sample comprised CD4+ or CD8+ T cells sorted from blood, obtained in a trial of the OX40 agonist ivuxolimab. Source of these receptors: an adult with an advanced solid tumor such as melanoma, head and neck, liver or kidney cancer.

The chain carries TRBV5-8 and TRBJ2-3; D assignment may be TRBD1 or TRBD2 (5 bases each). Between the trimmed V and J ends, which lost 0 bases and 2 bases, there was a span of 7 bases. The germline gives CDR1 SGHTS, CDR2 YDEGEE. CDR3 size: 14 residues. The CDR3 DNA sequence: TGTGCCAGCAGCTTGGACGGGACCACAGATACGCAGTATTTT. The encoded protein is CASSLDGTTDTQYF.

V usage is TRBV18 and J usage is TRBJ1-1, with 7 bases lining up with TRBD1. Per the germline V gene, CDR1 is KGHSH and CDR2 is LQKENI. The J segment lost 4 bases and the V segment lost 4 bases, leaving 6 bases of the junction unmatched. The length of the CDR3 is 14 residues. CDR3 protein: CASSQTGQSTEAFF. The CDR3 nucleotides read TGTGCCAGCTCACAAACGGGACAGTCCACTGAAGCTTTCTTT. Supplemented by reference TRBV18 and TRBJ1-1, the full variable domain reads NAGVMQNPRHLVRRRGQEARLRCSPMKGHSHVYWYRQLPEEGLKFMVYLQKENIIDESGMPKERFSAEFPKEGPSILRIQQVVRGDSAAYFCASSQTGQSTEAFFGQGTRLTVV.

This rearrangement joins TRBV5-4 to TRBJ1-1; 7 bases line up with TRBD1. With V trimmed by 2 bases and J by 1 base, 5 bases remained unmatched. Per germline, CDR1 SGHNT and CDR2 YYREEE (reference sequence). This CDR3 contains 15 residues. CDR3 region: CASSFPRQGNTEAFF. The CDR3 nucleotides are TGTGCCAGCAGCTTCCCCCGACAGGGGAACACTGAAGCTTTCTTT.

The gene calls are TRBV19 and TRBJ2-7; 9 nucleotides agree with TRBD2. This CDR3 is built from 12 residues. V shed 3 bases, J shed 6 bases, and the junction held 0 bases outside the gene matches. Germline CDR1 and CDR2: LNHDA and SQIVND (reference sequence). CDR3: CASSISGSEQYF. DNA of the CDR3: TGTGCCAGTAGTATTAGCGGGAGCGAGCAGTACTTC. The whole variable domain, filled in from reference TRBV19 and TRBJ2-7, reads DGGITQSPKYLFRKEGQNVTLSCEQNLNHDAMYWYRQDPGQGLRLIYYSQIVNDFQKGDIAEGYSVSREKKESFPLTVTSAQKNPTAFYLCASSISGSEQYFGPGTRLTVT.

J is TRBJ2-6 and V is TRBV29-1, with D tentatively TRBD1 (6 bases). V was shortened by 6 bases and J by 4 bases, with 10 bases between the two germline ends. This CDR3 is built from 13 residues. Germline assignment: CDR1 SQVTM and CDR2 ANQGSEA. The CDR3, as DNA: TGCAGCGTCGGGACATCCGGGGCCAACGTCCTGACTTTC. The encoded protein is CSVGTSGANVLTF.

This clone has just a few counts. This chain links TRBV6-6 with TRBJ2-1; TRBD1 agrees at 8 bases. The trim removed 10 bases at V and 5 bases at J, leaving 7 bases unmatched. Per the germline V gene, CDR1 is MNHNY and CDR2 is SVGAGI (reference sequence). This CDR3 is 13 amino acids long. CDR3 protein: CAIRTGTHNEQFF. CDR3 nucleotide sequence: TGTGCCATCAGGACAGGGACCCACAATGAGCAGTTCTTC.

J is TRBJ2-7 and V is TRBV7-8; no clear D gene. The V gene's germline CDR1 is SGHVS and CDR2 FQNEAQ. The CDR3 runs to 14 residues. V lost 2 bases and J lost 7, with 15 bases in between. CDR3 DNA sequence: TGTGCCAGCAGCTTATTGGGCGGTGCTTGGGAGCAGTACTTC. Translating gives CASSLLGGAWEQYF.

A note on this clone: A read error may account for a junction end that differs from germline. The CDR3 spells CASNDRVSFQVTQYF. In DNA, the CDR3 is TGTGCCAGCAACGACAGGGTTAGTTTTCAAGTGACCCAGTACTTC. This rearrangement joins TRBV6-6 to TRBJ2-5, with 7 nucleotides matching TRBD1. Germline V CDR1 and CDR2: MNHNY, SVGAGI (reference sequence). The CDR3 is 15 amino acids.

This chain connects TRBV7-2 to TRBJ2-2, with TRBD1 matching 8 bases. The germline V gene encodes CDR1 SGHTA and CDR2 FQGNSA. With V trimmed by 5 bases and J by 7 bases, 9 bases remained unmatched. The CDR3 totals 15 residues. The CDR3 spells CASSPQGTGLGELFF. In DNA form, the CDR3 reads TGTGCCAGCAGCCCACAGGGGACAGGCCTCGGGGAGCTGTTTTTT.

J is TRBJ1-1 and V is TRBV7-9; unclear D gene. CDR3 length equals 14 residues. Germline CDR1 is SEHNR and CDR2 is FQNEAQ (reference sequence). V lost 5 bases to trimming and J lost 4 bases, with 14 bases between them. The CDR3 protein is CASSPSLGGTEAFF. CDR3 DNA: TGTGCCAGCAGCCCTTCCTTGGGTGGCACTGAAGCTTTCTTT.

The chain links TRBV29-1 to TRBJ2-1; 12 bases are a match to TRBD2. CDR1 and CDR2 (germline): SQVTM, ANQGSEA. V gave up 2 bases and J gave up 4 bases; unmatched junction bases: 15. This CDR3 is built from 19 residues. CDR3 region: CSVETLLLAGGRGYNEQFF. The CDR3 DNA sequence: TGCAGCGTTGAAACCCTCCTACTAGCGGGAGGCCGAGGGTACAATGAGCAGTTCTTC.

The chain employs TRBV20-1 and TRBJ2-7; TRBD2 might be the D (6 bases). The CDR3 runs 11 residues. Germline-derived CDR1 and CDR2 are DFQATT and SNEGSKA (reference sequence). This chain's CDR3 is CSGSRTAEQYF. The CDR3 bases are TGCAGCGGGAGCCGTACGGCCGAGCAGTACTTC.

This sequence joins TRBV7-9 and TRBJ1-1, with 7 bases identical to TRBD1. CDR3 size: 15 residues. Looked up from germline, CDR1 is SEHNR and CDR2 is FQNEAQ (reference sequence). Trimming removed 5 bases from V and 3 bases from J; junction bases left unmatched: 9. The CDR3: CASSVLQGFDTEAFF. DNA of the CDR3: TGTGCCAGCAGCGTACTACAGGGGTTTGACACTGAAGCTTTCTTT.

V gene TRBV9 combines with J gene TRBJ2-7; D possibly matches TRBD1 or TRBD2 (5 bases each). Trimming took off 0 bases at V and 2 bases at J, with 12 bases between the two ends. The CDR3 loop spans 15 amino acids. Germline CDR1 is SGDLS and CDR2 is YYNGEE. The CDR3 loop is CASSVEGTGAYEQYF. In DNA, the CDR3 is TGTGCCAGCAGCGTAGAAGGGACCGGGGCCTACGAGCAGTACTTC.

The rearrangement uses TRBV4-1 and TRBJ2-7; D is uncertain. Between the trimmed V and J ends, which lost 0 bases and 9 bases, there was a span of 12 bases. Germline V gene sequence: CDR1 MGHRA, CDR2 YSYEKL. CDR3 length: 13 residues. The CDR3 DNA is TGCGCCAGCAGCCAAGAGGAAAGGCTGGGGCAGTACTTC. This translates into CASSQEERLGQYF.

The chain employs TRBV7-2 and TRBJ1-1; the D gene is possibly TRBD1 (5 bases). V was shortened by 5 bases and J by 3 bases, with 13 bases between the two germline ends. This CDR3 is built from 14 residues. Per the germline V gene, CDR1 is SGHTA and CDR2 is FQGNSA. DNA of the CDR3: TGTGCCAGCAGCCAGCAGGGAGGAGACACTGAAGCTTTCTTT. Protein: CASSQQGGDTEAFF.

The rearrangement joins TRBV5-6 to TRBJ1-6; TRBD1 matches 7 bases. V lost 4 bases and J lost 1; bases outside the gene matches: 5. The length of the CDR3 is 16 residues. Germline CDR1 SGHDT, CDR2 YYEEEE. Here the CDR3 DNA reads TGTGCCAGCAGCCTTATACAGGGGTCCTATAATTCACCCCTCCACTTT. It specifies CASSLIQGSYNSPLHF.

This clone was counted a single time. The chain recombines TRBV18 with TRBJ2-7, with 7 bases lining up with TRBD1. There are 13 residues in the CDR3. J gave up 6 bases and V 3 bases, and 5 bases lay outside the gene matches. CDR1 and CDR2 from the germline V gene are KGHSH and LQKENI. In DNA form, the CDR3 reads TGTGCCAGCTCACCCTCACAGGGGAGCGAGCAGTACTTC. It codes for CASSPSQGSEQYF.

The chain combines TRBV4-2 with TRBJ2-7; D not resolved. The CDR3 extends over 13 amino acids. Germline loops: CDR1 LGHNA, CDR2 YNFKEQ. V was trimmed by 0 bases and J by 2 bases, leaving 5 bases between them. CDR3 protein: CASSQDGPYEQYF. For the CDR3, the DNA is TGTGCCAGCAGCCAAGATGGTCCCTACGAGCAGTACTTC.

The genes are TRBV4-1 and TRBJ2-7; D may be TRBD2 (5 bases). V was trimmed by 0 bases and J by 3 bases, leaving 12 bases between them. CDR1 is MGHRA, CDR2 YSYEKL, per germline. This CDR3 contains 15 residues. CDR3 residues: CASSQDLAVGYEQYF. In nucleotides, the CDR3 is TGCGCCAGCAGCCAAGATCTAGCAGTGGGCTACGAGCAGTACTTC.

The chain couples TRBV4-2 to TRBJ1-2; D remains ambiguous. The V end was cut by 4 bases, the J end by 5 bases, with 11 bases between. The CDR3 has 13 amino acids. Germline CDR1 is LGHNA and CDR2 is YNFKEQ. As DNA, the CDR3 is TGTGCCAGCAGCCCGACGGCTTTTTATGGCTACACCTTC. Residues: CASSPTAFYGYTF.

This clone was recorded a few times. This rearrangement joins TRBV27 to TRBJ1-1, with 8 bases matching TRBD1. Germline assignment: CDR1 MNHEY and CDR2 SMNVEV (reference sequence). V lost 8 bases and J lost 5; bases outside the gene matches: 19. The CDR3 runs to 17 residues. CDR3 nucleotide sequence: TGTGCCAGCGGACGTAACCCTCCAGGGGGCTTGTGGACTGAAGCTTTCTTT. Translating gives CASGRNPPGGLWTEAFF.

This clone was recorded a few times. The chain couples TRBV18 to TRBJ1-6; D ambiguous. Germline-derived CDR1 and CDR2 are KGHSH and LQKENI. This CDR3 has 14 amino acids. V was cut by 2 bases and J by 9 bases, with 11 bases left in between. The CDR3 here is CASSPADRSSPLHF. CDR3 in DNA: TGTGCCAGCTCACCAGCGGACCGCTCTTCACCCCTCCACTTT.

The chain is built from TRBV19 and TRBJ1-2; D is undetermined. With 5 bases removed from V and 6 bases from J, the gap between germline ends came to 16 bases. The CDR3 covers 14 residues. Germline CDR1 reads LNHDA; CDR2 reads SQIVND (reference sequence). The CDR3 reads CASSGYSRPDGYTF. The CDR3 coding sequence is TGTGCCAGTAGTGGGTATTCCCGCCCCGATGGCTACACCTTC.

J is TRBJ1-3 and V is TRBV9; the D is unclear. This CDR3 has 17 residues. Germline CDR1 is SGDLS and CDR2 is YYNGEE. V shed 0 bases and J shed 2 bases, with 15 bases lying between them. CDR3 coding DNA: TGTGCCAGCAGCGTAGCGGGAGTCTGGGAGGCTGGAAACACCATATATTTT. Protein sequence: CASSVAGVWEAGNTIYF.

This rearrangement joins TRBV5-1 to TRBJ2-5; D might be TRBD1 (5 bases). Gene TRBJ2-7 matches the end of the DNA better, so the J call may be wrong. The germline gives CDR1 SGHRS, CDR2 YFSETQ. The CDR3 contains 14 residues. Written as DNA, the CDR3 is TGCGCCAGCCAAGACCCCCAGGGATCCTACGAGCAGTACTTC. It encodes CASQDPQGSYEQYF.

The V and J genes are TRBV5-4 and TRBJ2-5, with 10 bases matching TRBD2. The germline gives CDR1 SGHNT, CDR2 YYREEE (reference sequence). The J segment lost 9 bases and the V segment lost 2 bases, leaving 13 bases of the junction unmatched. The CDR3 has 16 residues. The DNA of the CDR3 is TGTGCCAGCAGCTTACTTTTAGCGGGGGGTTCGGCGGCCCAGTACTTC. As protein: CASSLLLAGGSAAQYF.

The V gene is TRBV5-1, the J gene TRBJ2-3; 11 positions agree with TRBD2. Trimming took 4 bases from V and 4 from J; bases not matched to a gene: 8. This CDR3 is built from 16 residues. Germline V CDR1 and CDR2: SGHRS, YFSETQ. CDR3 bases: TGCGCCAGCAGCCCCTCAGGACTAGCGGGTCCAGATACGCAGTATTTT. Translated, it gives CASSPSGLAGPDTQYF.

The gene calls are TRBV29-1 and TRBJ1-2; 9 bases are a match to TRBD1. Looked up from germline, CDR1 is SQVTM and CDR2 is ANQGSEA. The trim removed 6 bases at V and 8 bases at J, leaving 13 bases unmatched. The CDR3 runs to 14 residues. The CDR3, as DNA: TGCAGCGTAGCTACCGGGACAGGGCTTTCGGGCTACACCTTC. Encoded protein: CSVATGTGLSGYTF. The full variable domain, completed using reference TRBV29-1 and TRBJ1-2, is SAVISQKPSRDICQRGTSLTIQCQVDSQVTMMFWYRQQPGQSLTLIATANQGSEATYESGFVIDKFPISRPNLTFSTLTVSNMSPEDSSIYLCSVATGTGLSGYTFGSGTRLTVV.

V is TRBV4-1 and J is TRBJ2-7, with 11 nucleotides matching TRBD1. The V gene end was trimmed by 6 bases and the J gene end by 5 bases; junction bases not matched to a gene: 9. The CDR3 is 15 amino acids. Germline V lookup: CDR1 MGHRA, CDR2 YSYEKL. CDR3 nucleotide sequence: TGCGCCAGCAGACCCGTCCGGGACAGGGGGAACGAGCAGTACTTC. Amino acid sequence: CASRPVRDRGNEQYF.

This chain joins TRBV5-1 and TRBJ2-1; TRBD1 aligns across 12 bases. The germline V gene has CDR1 SGHRS and CDR2 YFSETQ. V trimming: 4 bases; J trimming: 0 bases; junction bases outside the gene matches: 11. The CDR3 is made up of 19 amino acids. This CDR3 is CASSGFRDRGRGSYNEQFF. CDR3 sequence (DNA): TGCGCCAGCAGCGGGTTCCGGGACAGGGGGCGAGGCTCCTACAATGAGCAGTTCTTC.

This clone has only a few counts. This chain joins TRBV10-2 and TRBJ1-1; D call uncertain. Trimming pared 10 bases from V and 1 base from J, leaving 7 bases between. This CDR3 spans 11 amino acids. CDR1 is WSHSY, CDR2 SAAADI, per germline. This chain's CDR3 is CATTQNTEAFF. Here the CDR3 DNA reads TGCGCCACCACCCAGAACACTGAAGCTTTCTTT.